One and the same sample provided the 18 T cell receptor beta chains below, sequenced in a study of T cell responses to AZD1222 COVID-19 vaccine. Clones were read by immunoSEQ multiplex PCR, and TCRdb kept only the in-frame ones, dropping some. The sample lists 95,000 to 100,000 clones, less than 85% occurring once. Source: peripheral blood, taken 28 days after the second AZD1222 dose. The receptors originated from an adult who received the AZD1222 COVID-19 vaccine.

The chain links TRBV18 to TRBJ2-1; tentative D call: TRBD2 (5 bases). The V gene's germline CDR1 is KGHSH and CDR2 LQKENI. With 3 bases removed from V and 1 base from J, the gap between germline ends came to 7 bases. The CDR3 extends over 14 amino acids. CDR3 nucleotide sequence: TGTGCCAGCTCACCCCGGACTTCCTACAATGAGCAGTTCTTC. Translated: CASSPRTSYNEQFF.

The CDR3: CASSLTGRTPGANVLTF. The CDR3 DNA reads as TGCGCCAGCAGCTTGACAGGAAGGACACCTGGGGCCAACGTCCTGACTTTC. This rearrangement joins TRBV5-1 to TRBJ2-6; possibly TRBD1 for D (5 bases). Germline V CDR1 and CDR2: SGHRS, YFSETQ. Deletions cut 1 base from V and 2 bases from J, with 13 bases between. The CDR3 is 17 residues long.

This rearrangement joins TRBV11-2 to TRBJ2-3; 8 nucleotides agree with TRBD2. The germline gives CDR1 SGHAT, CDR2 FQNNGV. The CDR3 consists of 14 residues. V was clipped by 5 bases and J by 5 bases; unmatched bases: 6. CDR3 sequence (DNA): TGTGCCAGCAGCGATAGCGGGATGGGAGATACGCAGTATTTT. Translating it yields CASSDSGMGDTQYF.

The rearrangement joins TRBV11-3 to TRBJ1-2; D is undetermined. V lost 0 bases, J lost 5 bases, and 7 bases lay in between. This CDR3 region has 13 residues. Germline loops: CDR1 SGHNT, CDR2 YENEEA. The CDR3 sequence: CASSLEGRYGYTF. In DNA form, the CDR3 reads TGTGCCAGCAGCTTAGAAGGGCGGTATGGCTACACCTTC. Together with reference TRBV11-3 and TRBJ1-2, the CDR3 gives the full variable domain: EAGVVQSPRYKIIEKKQPVAFWCNPISGHNTLYWYLQNLGQGPELLIRYENEEAVDDSQLPKDRFSAERLKGVDSTLKIQPAELGDSAVYLCASSLEGRYGYTFGSGTRLTVV.

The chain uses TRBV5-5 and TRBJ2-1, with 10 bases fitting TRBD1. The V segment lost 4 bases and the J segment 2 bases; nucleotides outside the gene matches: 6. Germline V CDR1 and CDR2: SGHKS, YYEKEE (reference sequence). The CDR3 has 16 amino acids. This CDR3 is CASSTLGTGAYNEQFF. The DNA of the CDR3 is TGTGCCAGCAGCACACTCGGGACAGGGGCCTACAATGAGCAGTTCTTC.

CDR3 nucleotides: TGTGCCAGCAGCTTTCCGGGACGGAACTACAATGAGCAGTTCTTC. This sequence encodes CASSFPGRNYNEQFF. The V call is TRBV7-6, the J call TRBJ2-1; TRBD1 or TRBD2 may be the D gene (5 bases each). Trimming stripped 3 bases from V and 3 bases from J, with 12 bases between. The CDR3 extends over 15 amino acids. Germline V gene lookup returns CDR1 SGHVS and CDR2 FNYEAQ.

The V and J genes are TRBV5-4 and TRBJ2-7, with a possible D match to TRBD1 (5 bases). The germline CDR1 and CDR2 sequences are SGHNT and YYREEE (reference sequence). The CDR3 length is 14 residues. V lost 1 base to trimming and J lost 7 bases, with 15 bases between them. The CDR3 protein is CASSLQGFDWEQYF. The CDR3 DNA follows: TGTGCCAGCAGCTTGCAGGGTTTTGACTGGGAGCAGTACTTC.

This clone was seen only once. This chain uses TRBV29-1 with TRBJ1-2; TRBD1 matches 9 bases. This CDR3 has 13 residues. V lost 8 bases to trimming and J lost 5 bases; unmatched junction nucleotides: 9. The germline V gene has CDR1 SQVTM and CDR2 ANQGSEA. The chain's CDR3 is CSLWDRDRYGYTF. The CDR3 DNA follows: TGCAGCCTCTGGGACAGGGATCGATATGGCTACACCTTC.

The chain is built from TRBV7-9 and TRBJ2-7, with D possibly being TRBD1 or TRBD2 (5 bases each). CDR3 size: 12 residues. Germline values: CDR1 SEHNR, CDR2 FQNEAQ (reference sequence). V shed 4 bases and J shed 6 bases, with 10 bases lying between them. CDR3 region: CASSSGRREQYF. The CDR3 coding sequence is TGTGCCAGCAGCTCGGGACGCCGCGAGCAGTACTTC.

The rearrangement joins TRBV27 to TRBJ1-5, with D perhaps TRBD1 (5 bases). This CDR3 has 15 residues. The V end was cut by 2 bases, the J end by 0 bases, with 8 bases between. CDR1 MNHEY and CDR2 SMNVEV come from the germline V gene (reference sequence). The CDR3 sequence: CASSLGQDSNQPQHF. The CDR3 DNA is TGTGCCAGCAGTTTAGGACAAGATAGCAATCAGCCCCAGCATTTT.

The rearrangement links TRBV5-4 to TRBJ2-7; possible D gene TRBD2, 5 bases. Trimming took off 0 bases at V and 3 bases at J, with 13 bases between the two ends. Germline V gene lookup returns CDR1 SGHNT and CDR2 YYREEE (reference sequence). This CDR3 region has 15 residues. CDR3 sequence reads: CASSLAAGPSYEQYF. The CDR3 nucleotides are TGTGCCAGCAGCTTGGCCGCGGGTCCTAGCTACGAGCAGTACTTC.

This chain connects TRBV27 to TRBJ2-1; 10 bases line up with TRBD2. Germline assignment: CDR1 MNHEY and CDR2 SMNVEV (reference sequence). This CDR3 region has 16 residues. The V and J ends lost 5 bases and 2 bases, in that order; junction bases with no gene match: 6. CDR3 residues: CASSPFSGGTYNEQFF. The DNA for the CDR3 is TGTGCCAGCAGTCCCTTTAGCGGGGGGACCTACAATGAGCAGTTCTTC.

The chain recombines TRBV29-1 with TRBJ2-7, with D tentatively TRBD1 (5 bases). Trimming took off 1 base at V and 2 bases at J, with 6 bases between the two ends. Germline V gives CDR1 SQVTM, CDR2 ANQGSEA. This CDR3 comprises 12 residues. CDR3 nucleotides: TGCAGCGTTGAAGGGACAACCTACGAGCAGTACTTC. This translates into CSVEGTTYEQYF.

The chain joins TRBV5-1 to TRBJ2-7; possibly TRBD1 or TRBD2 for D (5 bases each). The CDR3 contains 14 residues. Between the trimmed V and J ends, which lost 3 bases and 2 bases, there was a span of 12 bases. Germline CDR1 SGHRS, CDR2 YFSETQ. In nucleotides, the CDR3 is TGCGCCAGCAGCTCGGGACGGCGGGCCTACGAGCAGTACTTC. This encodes CASSSGRRAYEQYF.

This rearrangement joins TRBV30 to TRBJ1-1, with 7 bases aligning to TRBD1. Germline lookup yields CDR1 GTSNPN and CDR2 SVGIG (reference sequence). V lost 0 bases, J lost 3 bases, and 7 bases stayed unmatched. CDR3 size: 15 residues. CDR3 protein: CAWSVMAQGDTEAFF. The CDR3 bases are TGTGCCTGGAGTGTAATGGCCCAGGGGGACACTGAAGCTTTCTTT. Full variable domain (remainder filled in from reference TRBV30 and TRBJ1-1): SQTIHQWPATLVQPVGSPLSLECTVEGTSNPNLYWYRQAAGRGLQLLFYSVGIGQISSEVPQNLSASRPQDRQFILSSKKLLLSDSGFYLCAWSVMAQGDTEAFFGQGTRLTVV.

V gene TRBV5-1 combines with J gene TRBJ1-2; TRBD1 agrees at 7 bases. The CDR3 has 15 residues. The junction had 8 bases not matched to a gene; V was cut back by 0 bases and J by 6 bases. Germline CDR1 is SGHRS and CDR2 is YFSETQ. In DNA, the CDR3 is TGCGCCAGCAGCTTGGATCCTGGGACAGCTAATGGCTACACCTTC. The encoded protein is CASSLDPGTANGYTF.

The CDR3 region is CSAQPGQNTEAFF. CDR3 nucleotide sequence: TGCAGCGCCCAACCGGGACAGAACACTGAAGCTTTCTTT. This chain connects TRBV29-1 to TRBJ1-1; possibly TRBD1 for D (6 bases). Trimming cost V 7 bases and J 1 base, with 13 bases left between them. Per germline, CDR1 SQVTM and CDR2 ANQGSEA. The CDR3 is 13 amino acids.

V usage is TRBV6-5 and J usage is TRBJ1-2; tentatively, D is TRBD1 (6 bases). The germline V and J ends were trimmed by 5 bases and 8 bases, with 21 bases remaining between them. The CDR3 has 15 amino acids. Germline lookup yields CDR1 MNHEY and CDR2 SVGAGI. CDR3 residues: CASSLTQGKEGGYTF. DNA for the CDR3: TGTGCCAGCAGTCTAACACAGGGAAAGGAAGGGGGCTACACCTTC.